This T cell receptor (beta chain) originates from a study of T cells in localized non-small cell lung cancer (dated by TCRdb to the early 2020s). About the investigation overall: T cell repertoires of 236 early-stage NSCLC patients were analyzed, with tumors being compared against uninvolved tumor-adjacent lungs. The cohort comprised 200 to 300 treatment-naïve NSCLC patients with resected, localized lung tumors. NSCLC patients had a mean age of roughly 64 years, and around 140 were male and about 98 female. Beyond this particular receptor, the publication reports: Multi-region tumor sequencing was not performed, so intratumor heterogeneity could not be excluded. Because the study design was exploratory, TCR variables were selected using unadjusted p-values without false-discovery rate correction. Of the top 100 tumor clones, a median of roughly 56 were detected in paired uninvolved adjacent lung; under 35 were also among that lung's top 100. Higher blood T cell density associated with longer overall survival, while higher adjacent-lung clonality associated with shorter survival. Uninvolved tumor-adjacent lung showed the highest T cell clonality, higher than tumor, which suggests more focused antigenic responses in the uninvolved tumor-adjacent lung.

At diagnosis, peripheral blood, uninvolved tumor-adjacent lung and tumor were collected and were preserved as a mix of fresh-frozen and FFPE material. For TCR repertoire profiling, blood samples were analyzed in the form of peripheral blood mononuclear cells. The CDR3 holds 16 amino acids from the cysteine to the phenylalanine. Of the read, only the CDR3 DNA is kept; its 48 bases are in frame from base 1. CDR1 is given as SGHVS and CDR2 as FNYEAQ, both from the germline V gene. Relative to germline, V is missing 6 bases and J is missing 13 bases, with 18 bases of the junction outside any gene match. About this clone: The antigen it recognizes is unknown. There are no base qualities to consult, and no much larger clone falls within one base.

The immunoSEQ Assay was used to sequence TCR beta CDR3 regions from DNA. As for how the authors treated the data: To compute T cell density, TCR beta template counts were normalized to usable DNA, which was estimated by amplifying housekeeping genes. The preseqR package was used to estimate richness by extrapolating to 400,000 templates for PBMC samples and to 120,000 templates for tissue samples. Clonality was defined as one minus Pielou's evenness. To identify tissue-enriched TCRs, differential abundance testing was run on productive amino-acid clonotypes with a minimum total count of 5 and an alpha of 0.1. The Jaccard Index and the Morisita Overlap Index were used to measure repertoire overlap between compartments. TCR beta CDR3s were clustered by GLIPH together with public tetramer-defined viral CDR3s, and at least three viral sequences plus V-gene enrichment were required for viral motifs. This immuneACCESS table, as held by TCRdb, lists in-frame sequences with V and J called but not all clones. Of the missing ones, under half trace to an unresolved V gene in checked studies; the others have no known cause. V and J calls and clone size follow that table, whereas D and trimming were derived from the DNA. Here the sample has over 25,000 clones; roughly 78% occur a single time. Around 34% of the sample belongs to the ten largest clones.

This sequence uses TRBV7-6 and TRBJ2-2; TRBD2 lines up with 9 middle nucleotides. The sequence derives from an older male donor with stage II squamous cell lung carcinoma. The specimen was peripheral blood, collected before any cancer treatment. The DNA sequence follows: TGTGCCAGCAGTTTGGGGGCTAGCGGGACCCTGGAACGGCTGTTTTTT. This encodes CASSLGASGTLERLFF.